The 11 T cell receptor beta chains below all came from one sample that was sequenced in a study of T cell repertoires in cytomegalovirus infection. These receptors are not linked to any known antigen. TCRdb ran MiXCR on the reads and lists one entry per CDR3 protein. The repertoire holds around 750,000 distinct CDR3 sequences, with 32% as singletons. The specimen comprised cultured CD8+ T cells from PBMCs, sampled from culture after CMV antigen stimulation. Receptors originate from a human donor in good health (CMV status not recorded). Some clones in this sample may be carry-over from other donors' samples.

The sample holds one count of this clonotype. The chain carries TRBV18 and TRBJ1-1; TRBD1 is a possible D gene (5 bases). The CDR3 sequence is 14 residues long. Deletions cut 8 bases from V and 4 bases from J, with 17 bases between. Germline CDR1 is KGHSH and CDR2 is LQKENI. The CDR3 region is CASNLGALLTEAFF. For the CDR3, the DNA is TGTGCCAGCAATCTCGGGGCCTTACTCACTGAAGCTTTCTTT.

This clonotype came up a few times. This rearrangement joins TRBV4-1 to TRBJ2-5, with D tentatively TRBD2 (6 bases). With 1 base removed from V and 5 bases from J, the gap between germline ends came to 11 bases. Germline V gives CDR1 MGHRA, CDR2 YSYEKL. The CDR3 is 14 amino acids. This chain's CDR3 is CASSQVPGEETQYF. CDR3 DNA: TGCGCCAGCAGCCAAGTACCGGGAGAGGAGACCCAGTACTTC.

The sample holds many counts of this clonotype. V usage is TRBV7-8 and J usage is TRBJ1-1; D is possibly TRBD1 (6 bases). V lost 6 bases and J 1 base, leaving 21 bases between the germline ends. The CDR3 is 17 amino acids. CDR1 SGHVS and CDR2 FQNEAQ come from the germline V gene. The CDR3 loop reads CASSINPTGQTNTEAFF. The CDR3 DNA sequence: TGTGCCAGCAGTATCAACCCCACGGGACAAACGAACACTGAAGCTTTCTTT.

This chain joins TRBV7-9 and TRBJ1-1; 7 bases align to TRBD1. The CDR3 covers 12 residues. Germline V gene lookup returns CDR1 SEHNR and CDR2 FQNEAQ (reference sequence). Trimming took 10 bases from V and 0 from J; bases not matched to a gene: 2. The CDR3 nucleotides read TGTGCCACCAGGGGGTTGAACACTGAAGCTTTCTTT. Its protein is CATRGLNTEAFF.

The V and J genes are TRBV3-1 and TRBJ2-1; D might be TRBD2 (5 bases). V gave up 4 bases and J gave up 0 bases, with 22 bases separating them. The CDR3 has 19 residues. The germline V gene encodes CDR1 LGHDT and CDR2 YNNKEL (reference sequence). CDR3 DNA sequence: TGTGCCAGCAGCCCCACCCAAACAACGGGGATTAGCTCCTACAATGAGCAGTTCTTC. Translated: CASSPTQTTGISSYNEQFF.

Written as DNA, the CDR3 is TGTGCCAGCAGCACCTGGACTAGCGGGGGGGCCCCAGATACGCAGTATTTT. Amino acids: CASSTWTSGGAPDTQYF. This sequence joins TRBV13 and TRBJ2-3; TRBD2 matches at 15 bases. The germline V gene encodes CDR1 PRHDT and CDR2 FYEKMQ (reference sequence). With V trimmed by 5 bases and J by 4 bases, 7 bases remained unmatched. The CDR3 extends over 17 amino acids.

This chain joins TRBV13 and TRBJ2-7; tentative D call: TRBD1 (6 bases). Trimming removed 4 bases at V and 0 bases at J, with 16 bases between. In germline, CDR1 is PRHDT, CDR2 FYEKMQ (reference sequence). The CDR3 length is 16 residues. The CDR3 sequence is CASSSSTGSSSYEQYF. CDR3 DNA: TGTGCCAGCAGCTCATCTACAGGGAGCAGCTCCTACGAGCAGTACTTC.

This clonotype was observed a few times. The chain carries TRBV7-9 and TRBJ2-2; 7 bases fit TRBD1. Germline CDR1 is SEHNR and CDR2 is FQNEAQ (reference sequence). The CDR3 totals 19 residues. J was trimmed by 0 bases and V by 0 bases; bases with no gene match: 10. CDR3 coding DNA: TGTGCCAGCAGCTTAGCCGAACTGGGGGACAGAGCGAACACCGGGGAGCTGTTTTTT. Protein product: CASSLAELGDRANTGELFF.

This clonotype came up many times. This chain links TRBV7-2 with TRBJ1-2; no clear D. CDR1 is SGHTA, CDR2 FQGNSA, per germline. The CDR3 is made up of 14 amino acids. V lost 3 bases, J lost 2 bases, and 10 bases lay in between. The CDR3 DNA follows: TGTGCCAGCAGCTTCCAGATCTTCAACTATGGCTACACCTTC. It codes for CASSFQIFNYGYTF.

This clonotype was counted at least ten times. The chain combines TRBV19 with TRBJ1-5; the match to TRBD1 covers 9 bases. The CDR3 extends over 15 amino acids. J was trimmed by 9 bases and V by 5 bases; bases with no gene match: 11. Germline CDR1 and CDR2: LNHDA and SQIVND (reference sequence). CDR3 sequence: CASSPGQGNVGPQHF. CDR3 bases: TGTGCCAGTAGTCCGGGACAGGGAAATGTCGGGCCCCAGCATTTT.

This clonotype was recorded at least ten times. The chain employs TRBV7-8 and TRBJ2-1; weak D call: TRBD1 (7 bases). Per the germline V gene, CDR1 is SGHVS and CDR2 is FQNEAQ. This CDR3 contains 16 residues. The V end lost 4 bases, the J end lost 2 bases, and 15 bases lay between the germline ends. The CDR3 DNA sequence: TGTGCCAGCAGCTCCCCGAGGAGGGGGCCCTACAATGAGCAGTTCTTC. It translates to CASSSPRRGPYNEQFF.